A selection of T cell receptor beta chains follows, all from one sample in a study of identical twins. TCRdb fed the 5' RACE reads into MiXCR, producing one record per CDR3 protein. The sample includes about 490,000 distinct CDR3 sequences, approximately 16% seen only once; the top ten take around 0.48%. These records were also assigned to another study, of yellow fever vaccine responses in identical twins.

Specimen: CD4+ T cells sorted from blood. The receptors shown here come from a woman aged 18-30 years in good health. CDR3s include the opening cysteine and the closing phenylalanine or tryptophan. Each record gives: D gene, J gene, V gene, clone size, CDR3 DNA, CDR3 protein. The D gene is left open where the match is weak. Only some rows state a clone size, as once, few, many or a class for expanded clones.

D: TRBD1
J: TRBJ2-2
V: TRBV20-1
size: .
DNA: TGCAGTGCTAAGACAGGGGAGAACACCGGGGAGCTGTTTTTT
CDR3: CSAKTGENTGELFF

D: TRBD2
J: TRBJ2-1
V: TRBV7-9
size: .
DNA: TGTGCCAGCAGCTTAGCGAGTAGCGGGAGGTCTGGGCAGTTCTTC
CDR3: CASSLASSGRSGQFF

D: .
J: TRBJ2-3
V: TRBV3-1
size: .
DNA: TGTGCCAGCAGCCCAACCGGGACCATTGGCATGGATACGCAGTATTTT
CDR3: CASSPTGTIGMDTQYF

D: .
J: TRBJ2-3
V: TRBV7-9
size: .
DNA: TGTGCCAGCAGCTCCCAGATCTCAGATATTAATACGCAGTATTTT
CDR3: CASSSQISDINTQYF

D: .
J: TRBJ2-1
V: TRBV24-1
size: few
DNA: TGTGCCACCAGTGATTTCGGGGCCTCGTACAATGAGCAGTTCTTC
CDR3: CATSDFGASYNEQFF

D: TRBD2
J: TRBJ2-1
V: TRBV12-3/TRBV12-4
size: few
DNA: TGTGCCACCTCACTAGCGGGAGGCCATGAGCAGTTCTTC
CDR3: CATSLAGGHEQFF

D: .
J: TRBJ2-4
V: TRBV12-3/TRBV12-4
size: many
DNA: TGTGCCAGCAGCCCGGAGGTAGCCAAAAACATTCAGTACTTC
CDR3: CASSPEVAKNIQYF

D: TRBD1
J: TRBJ1-2
V: TRBV28
size: .
DNA: TGTGCCAGCAGCAAGGGACAGCTTAACTATGGCTACACCTTC
CDR3: CASSKGQLNYGYTF

D: TRBD1
J: TRBJ1-2
V: TRBV4-1
size: .
DNA: TGCGCCAGCAGCCAAGGTCCGGACAGGCGACTCTATGGCTACACCTTC
CDR3: CASSQGPDRRLYGYTF

D: .
J: TRBJ1-1
V: TRBV5-5
size: .
DNA: TGTGCCAGCAGCCAGATTACAGTGAACACTGAAGCTTTCTTT
CDR3: CASSQITVNTEAFF

D: TRBD1
J: TRBJ1-1
V: TRBV5-1
size: .
DNA: TGCGCCAGCAGCTTCGGCCTAGGGACAGGGGCGATGAACACTGAAGCTTTCTTT
CDR3: CASSFGLGTGAMNTEAFF

D: .
J: TRBJ2-2
V: TRBV4-1
size: .
DNA: TGCGCCAGCAGCCAAGTGGTGGGGGGGCAGATCGGGGAGCTGTTTTTT
CDR3: CASSQVVGGQIGELFF

D: TRBD2
J: TRBJ2-3
V: TRBV2
size: .
DNA: TGTGCCAGCCCCGTGGCGGGGGGGGGGACAGATACGCAGTATTTT
CDR3: CASPVAGGGTDTQYF

D: .
J: TRBJ2-1
V: TRBV28
size: .
DNA: TGTGCCAGCAGCGTTGCAGGGGCCCCCCACGGCAATGAGCAGTTCTTC
CDR3: CASSVAGAPHGNEQFF

D: .
J: TRBJ2-7
V: TRBV12-3/TRBV12-4
size: .
DNA: TGTGCCAGCAGTTTTAACCAAAATAACTACGAGCAGTACTTC
CDR3: CASSFNQNNYEQYF

D: .
J: TRBJ2-6
V: TRBV2
size: .
DNA: TGTGCCAGCAGTGAGGGCAGGGCCTCTGGGGCCAACGTCCTGACTTTC
CDR3: CASSEGRASGANVLTF

D: .
J: TRBJ2-1
V: TRBV10-3
size: few
DNA: TGTGCCATCAGCTTCGGGACGGGCTCCTACAATGAGCAGTTCTTC
CDR3: CAISFGTGSYNEQFF

D: .
J: TRBJ2-1
V: TRBV4-1
size: many
DNA: TGCGCCAGCAGCCAAGTTGACATCTTCGCCTACAATGAGCAGTTCTTC
CDR3: CASSQVDIFAYNEQFF

D: TRBD1
J: TRBJ2-2
V: TRBV9
size: once
DNA: TGTGCCAGCGTGACAGGGAGCACCGGGGAGCTGTTTTTT
CDR3: CASVTGSTGELFF

D: TRBD2
J: TRBJ2-1
V: TRBV12-3/TRBV12-4
size: .
DNA: TGTACCAGCAGTTTAGCGCCGGTTACTAGCGGGAGGGCCGGTGAGCAGTTCTTC
CDR3: CTSSLAPVTSGRAGEQFF

D: TRBD2
J: TRBJ2-1
V: TRBV5-1
size: few
DNA: TGCGCCAGCAGCCGAATCCCGGGCGGGAGGAATGAGCAGTTCTTC
CDR3: CASSRIPGGRNEQFF

D: .
J: TRBJ2-2
V: TRBV7-7
size: .
DNA: TGTGCCAGCAGCTTTAGAGGATTGGGCGGGGAGCTGTTTTTT
CDR3: CASSFRGLGGELFF

D: .
J: TRBJ2-3
V: TRBV18
size: .
DNA: TGTGCCAGCTCACCCCAAAGTAGCGCGACAGATACGCAGTATTTT
CDR3: CASSPQSSATDTQYF

D: TRBD2
J: TRBJ2-3
V: TRBV11-2
size: .
DNA: TGTGCCAGCAGCGATGTAGGGAGGGGTGGCGATACGCAGTATTTT
CDR3: CASSDVGRGGDTQYF

D: TRBD2
J: TRBJ2-1
V: TRBV24-1
size: .
DNA: TGTGCCACCAGTGATACCTCCGGGACTAGCGGGAGTTATGAGCAGTTCTTC
CDR3: CATSDTSGTSGSYEQFF

D: .
J: TRBJ2-3
V: TRBV12-3/TRBV12-4
size: .
DNA: TGTGCCAGCAGATCGGACGGCGGGGTGAGCACAGATACGCAGTATTTT
CDR3: CASRSDGGVSTDTQYF

D: .
J: TRBJ1-1
V: TRBV20-1
size: .
DNA: TGCAGTGCTAGAGATTTGCAAACCAGACTGAACACTGAAGCTTTCTTT
CDR3: CSARDLQTRLNTEAFF

D: .
J: TRBJ1-2
V: TRBV7-2
size: few
DNA: TGTGCCAGCACCCCCACCGGGGGGACGCTCTATGGCTACACCTTC
CDR3: CASTPTGGTLYGYTF

D: TRBD2
J: TRBJ2-1
V: TRBV28
size: .
DNA: TGTGCCAGCAGACAACGGGGACTAGCGGGGGGAAGCTCCTACAATGAGCAGTTCTTC
CDR3: CASRQRGLAGGSSYNEQFF

D: TRBD1
J: TRBJ2-7
V: TRBV19
size: .
DNA: TGTGCCAGTAGAGCCAGGGGGACCGTGTCCTACGAGCAGTACTTC
CDR3: CASRARGTVSYEQYF

D: .
J: TRBJ2-1
V: TRBV28
size: .
DNA: TGTGCCAGCAGATTCGGGGAAAACAAGTACAATGAGCAGTTCTTC
CDR3: CASRFGENKYNEQFF

D: TRBD2
J: TRBJ2-1
V: TRBV28
size: few
DNA: TGTGCCAGCAGGGTATCCGGGACTAGCGGGAATCTTGAGCAGTTCTTC
CDR3: CASRVSGTSGNLEQFF

D: .
J: TRBJ2-1
V: TRBV12-5
size: .
DNA: TGTGCTAGTGGGAACTATAGCTGGGGGAATGAGCAGTTCTTC
CDR3: CASGNYSWGNEQFF

D: .
J: TRBJ2-2
V: TRBV11-3
size: few
DNA: TGTGCCAGCAAGAAGTCGCTCTCCAAGGCAACGGGGGAGCTGTTTTTT
CDR3: CASKKSLSKATGELFF

D: TRBD1
J: TRBJ2-1
V: TRBV24-1
size: few
DNA: TGTGCCACCAGTGACCCGGGACAGGGGTTTTTCGATGAGCAGTTCTTC
CDR3: CATSDPGQGFFDEQFF

D: TRBD2
J: TRBJ2-3
V: TRBV14
size: few
DNA: TGTGCCAGCAGCCAACGACTAGCGGGAGGGCCTTTCGCAGATACGCAGTATTTT
CDR3: CASSQRLAGGPFADTQYF

D: .
J: TRBJ2-3
V: TRBV7-2
size: few
DNA: TGTGCCAGCAGCCCCTACTTGTTGGCGGGGACAGATACGCAGTATTTT
CDR3: CASSPYLLAGTDTQYF

D: .
J: TRBJ2-1
V: TRBV11-2
size: .
DNA: TGTGCCAGCAGGATCGGATTTAGTTTCGGCTCCTACAATGAGCAGTTCTTC
CDR3: CASRIGFSFGSYNEQFF

D: TRBD1
J: TRBJ2-5
V: TRBV29-1
size: once
DNA: TGCAGCGTTTCCGGACAGGGGCGGGAGACCCAGTACTTC
CDR3: CSVSGQGRETQYF